This T cell receptor (beta chain) was profiled in a study of identifying expanded T cells in peripheral blood. Profiled with immunoSEQ multiplex PCR; TCRdb holds only in-frame clones, not every one. The sample shows approximately 100,000 clones, approximately 90% of them seen only once. Germline loops: CDR1 DFQATT, CDR2 SNEGSKA (reference sequence). CDR3 length: 11 amino acids. Trimming cost V 6 bases and J 6 bases, with 12 bases left between them. V and J are TRBV20-1 and TRBJ2-7; tentative D call: TRBD1 (6 bases). The source material was blood. The sequence was obtained from a person aged 18 to 75 in good health. CDR3 sequence (DNA): TGCAGTGCGTGGGGGACAAGCGAGCAGTACTTC. It codes for CSAWGTSEQYF.